The T cell receptor beta chain described here comes from a study of blood T cell repertoires in COVID-19. Study information: Researchers got acute and convalescent COVID-19 samples from the United States, Italy and Spain.

The CDR3 is 13 amino acids. V shed 8 bases and J 8 bases; nucleotides not matched to a gene: 5. Per germline, CDR1 KGHSH and CDR2 LQKENI. Profiling relied on immunoSEQ multiplex PCR, and the TCRdb table lists in-frame clones only, not all of them. Here the sample spans 390,000 or so clones, around 89% being singletons. This TCR derives from a man younger than 35 who had recovered from COVID-19. The chain combines TRBV18 with TRBJ1-6, with 8 bases lining up with TRBD1. Sequencing used PBMCs or T cells enriched from blood (not recorded which). The CDR3 DNA reads TGTGCCAGCAGGACAGGGTCGGATTCACCCCTCCACTTT. As protein: CASRTGSDSPLHF.